This T cell receptor (beta chain) was found in a study of OX40 agonist ivuxolimab in advanced cancers. Using immunoSEQ multiplex PCR, the repertoire was profiled, and TCRdb retains in-frame clones only, with some absent. This table has around 94,000 clones, around 91% appearing once. Germline CDR1 reads SGHRS; CDR2 reads YFSETQ. The CDR3 consists of 16 residues. Trimming took off 3 bases at V and 2 bases at J, with 16 bases between the two ends. The clonotype comes from an adult with an advanced solid tumor such as melanoma, head and neck, liver or kidney cancer. V gene TRBV5-1 combines with J gene TRBJ2-3, with TRBD1 as a possible D gene (6 bases). The material sequenced was CD4+ or CD8+ T cells sorted from blood, taken in a trial of the OX40 agonist ivuxolimab. The CDR3 nucleotides are TGCGCCAGCAGCTCGACCACAGGGAGTCTCACAGATACGCAGTATTTT. Its translation is CASSSTTGSLTDTQYF.